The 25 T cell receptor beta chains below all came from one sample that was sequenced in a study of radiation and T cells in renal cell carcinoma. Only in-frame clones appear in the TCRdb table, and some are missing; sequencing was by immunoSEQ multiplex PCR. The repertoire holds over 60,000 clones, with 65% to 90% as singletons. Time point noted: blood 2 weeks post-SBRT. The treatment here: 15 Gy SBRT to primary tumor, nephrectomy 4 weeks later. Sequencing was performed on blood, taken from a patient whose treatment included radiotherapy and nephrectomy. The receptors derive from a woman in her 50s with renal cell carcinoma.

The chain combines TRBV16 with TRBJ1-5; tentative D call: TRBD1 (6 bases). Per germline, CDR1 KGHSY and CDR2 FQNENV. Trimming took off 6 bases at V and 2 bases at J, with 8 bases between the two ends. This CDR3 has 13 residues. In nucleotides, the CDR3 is TGTGCCAGCAGACGGACAGGCAATCAGCCCCAGCATTTT. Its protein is CASRRTGNQPQHF.

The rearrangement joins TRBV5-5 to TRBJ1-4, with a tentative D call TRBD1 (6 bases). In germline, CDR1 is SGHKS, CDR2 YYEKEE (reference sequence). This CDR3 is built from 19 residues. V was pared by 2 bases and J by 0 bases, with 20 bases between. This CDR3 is CASSLNRDKPTATNEKLFF. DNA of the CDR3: TGTGCCAGCAGCTTAAACCGGGACAAGCCCACCGCAACTAATGAAAAACTGTTTTTT. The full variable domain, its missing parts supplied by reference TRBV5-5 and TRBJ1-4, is DAGVTQSPTHLIKTRGQQVTLRCSPISGHKSVSWYQQVLGQGPQFIFQYYEKEERGRGNFPDRFSARQFPNYSSELNVNALLLGDSALYLCASSLNRDKPTATNEKLFFGSGTQLSVL.

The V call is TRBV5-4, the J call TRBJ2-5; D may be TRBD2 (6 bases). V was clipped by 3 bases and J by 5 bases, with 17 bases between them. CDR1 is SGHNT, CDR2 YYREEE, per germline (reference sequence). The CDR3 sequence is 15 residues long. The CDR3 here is CASSWGTGVRETQYF. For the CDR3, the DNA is TGTGCCAGCAGCTGGGGTACGGGAGTTAGGGAGACCCAGTACTTC.

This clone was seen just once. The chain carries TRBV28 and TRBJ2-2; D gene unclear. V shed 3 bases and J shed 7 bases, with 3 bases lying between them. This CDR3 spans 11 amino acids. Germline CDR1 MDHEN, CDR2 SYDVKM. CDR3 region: CASSFIGELFF. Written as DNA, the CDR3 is TGTGCCAGCAGTTTTATCGGGGAGCTGTTTTTT.

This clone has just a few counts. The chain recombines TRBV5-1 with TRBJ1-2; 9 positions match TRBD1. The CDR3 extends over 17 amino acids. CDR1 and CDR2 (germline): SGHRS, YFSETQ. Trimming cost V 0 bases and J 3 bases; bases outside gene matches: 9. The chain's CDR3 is CASSLETGGSVDYGYTF. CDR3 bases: TGCGCCAGCAGCTTGGAGACAGGGGGATCGGTTGACTATGGCTACACCTTC.

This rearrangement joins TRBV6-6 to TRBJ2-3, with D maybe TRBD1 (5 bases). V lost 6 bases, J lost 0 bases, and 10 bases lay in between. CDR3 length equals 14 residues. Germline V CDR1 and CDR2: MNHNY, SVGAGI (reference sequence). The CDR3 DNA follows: TGTGCCAGCAGGGGGCGTTCTAGCACAGATACGCAGTATTTT. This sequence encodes CASRGRSSTDTQYF.

Written as DNA, the CDR3 is TGTGCCAGCAGCGCCTTCGGAGGAGGCTACGAGCAGTACTTC. This codes for CASSAFGGGYEQYF. The chain links TRBV9 to TRBJ2-5; D may be TRBD2 (5 bases). The J call may be mistaken, given a closer DNA end match to TRBJ2-7. This CDR3 is built from 14 residues. The germline V gene encodes CDR1 SGDLS and CDR2 YYNGEE.

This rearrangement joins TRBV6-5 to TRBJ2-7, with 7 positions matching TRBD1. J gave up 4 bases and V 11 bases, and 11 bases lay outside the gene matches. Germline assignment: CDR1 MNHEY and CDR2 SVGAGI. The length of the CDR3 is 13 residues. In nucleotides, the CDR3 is TGTGCCTGCGCCCCCGGGACAGCTTACGAGCAGTACTTC. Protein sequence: CACAPGTAYEQYF.

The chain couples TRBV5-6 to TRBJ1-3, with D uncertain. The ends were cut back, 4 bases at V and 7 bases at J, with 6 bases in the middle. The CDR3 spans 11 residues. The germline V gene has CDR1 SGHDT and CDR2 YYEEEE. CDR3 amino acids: CASSAYNTIYF. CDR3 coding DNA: TGTGCCAGCAGCGCCTATAACACCATATATTTT.

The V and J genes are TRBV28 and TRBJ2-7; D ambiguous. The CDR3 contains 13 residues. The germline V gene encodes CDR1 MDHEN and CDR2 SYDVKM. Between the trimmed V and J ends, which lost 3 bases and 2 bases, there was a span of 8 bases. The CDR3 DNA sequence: TGTGCCAGCAGTTTCAGTGGGACCTACGAGCAGTACTTC. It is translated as CASSFSGTYEQYF.

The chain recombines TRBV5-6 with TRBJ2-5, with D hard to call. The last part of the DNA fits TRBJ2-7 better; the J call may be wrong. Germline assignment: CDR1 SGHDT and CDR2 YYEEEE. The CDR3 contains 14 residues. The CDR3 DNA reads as TGTGCCAGCACCGCGTCGGTGATGTCCTACGAGCAGTACTTC. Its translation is CASTASVMSYEQYF.

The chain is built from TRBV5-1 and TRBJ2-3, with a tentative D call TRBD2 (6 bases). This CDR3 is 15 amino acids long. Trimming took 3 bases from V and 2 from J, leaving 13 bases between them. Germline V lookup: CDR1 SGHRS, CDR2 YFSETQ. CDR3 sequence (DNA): TGCGCCAGCAGCTGGGGGGAGAAGATCACAGATACGCAGTATTTT. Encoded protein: CASSWGEKITDTQYF.

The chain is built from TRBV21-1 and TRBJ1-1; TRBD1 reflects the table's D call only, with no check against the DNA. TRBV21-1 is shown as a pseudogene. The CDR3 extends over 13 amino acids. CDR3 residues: CATTDRDGTEAFF. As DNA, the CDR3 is TGTGCCACCACGGACAGGGATGGCACTGAAGCTTTCTTT.

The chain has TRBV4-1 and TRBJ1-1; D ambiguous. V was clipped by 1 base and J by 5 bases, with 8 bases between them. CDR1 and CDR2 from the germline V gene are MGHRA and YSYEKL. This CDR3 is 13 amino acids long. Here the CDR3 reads CASSQVGLTEAFF. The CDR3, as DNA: TGCGCCAGCAGCCAAGTTGGTTTAACTGAAGCTTTCTTT.

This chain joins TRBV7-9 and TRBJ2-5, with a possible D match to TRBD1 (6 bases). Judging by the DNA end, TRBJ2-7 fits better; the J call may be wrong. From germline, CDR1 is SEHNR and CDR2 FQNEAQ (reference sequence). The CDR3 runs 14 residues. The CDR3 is CASSSGAGSYEQYF. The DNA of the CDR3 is TGTGCCAGCAGCTCAGGGGCGGGTTCCTACGAGCAGTACTTC.

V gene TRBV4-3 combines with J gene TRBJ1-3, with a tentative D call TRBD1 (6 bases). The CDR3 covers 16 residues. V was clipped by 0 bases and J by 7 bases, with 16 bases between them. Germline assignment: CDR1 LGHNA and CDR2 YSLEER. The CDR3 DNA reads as TGCGCCAGCAGCCAAGATTTCAGGGGACTCGGGAACACCATATATTTT. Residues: CASSQDFRGLGNTIYF.

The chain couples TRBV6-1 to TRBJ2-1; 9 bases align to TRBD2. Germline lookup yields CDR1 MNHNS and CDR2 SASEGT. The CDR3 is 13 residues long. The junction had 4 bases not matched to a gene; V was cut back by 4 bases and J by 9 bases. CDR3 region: CASSGVTSGEQFF. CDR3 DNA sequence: TGTGCCAGCAGTGGGGTGACTAGCGGTGAGCAGTTCTTC.

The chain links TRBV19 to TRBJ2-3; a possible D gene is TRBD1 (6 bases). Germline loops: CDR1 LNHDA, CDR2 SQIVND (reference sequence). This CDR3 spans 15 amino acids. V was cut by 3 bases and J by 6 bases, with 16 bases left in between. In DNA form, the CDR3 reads TGTGCCAGTAGTATCGACAGGACCCTGGCGGATACGCAGTATTTT. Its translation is CASSIDRTLADTQYF.

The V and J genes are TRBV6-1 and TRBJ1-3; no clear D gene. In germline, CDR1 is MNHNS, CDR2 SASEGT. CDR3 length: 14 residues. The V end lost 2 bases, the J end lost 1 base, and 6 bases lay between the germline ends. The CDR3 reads CASSESWSGNTIYF. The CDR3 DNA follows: TGTGCCAGCAGTGAAAGTTGGTCTGGAAACACCATATATTTT.

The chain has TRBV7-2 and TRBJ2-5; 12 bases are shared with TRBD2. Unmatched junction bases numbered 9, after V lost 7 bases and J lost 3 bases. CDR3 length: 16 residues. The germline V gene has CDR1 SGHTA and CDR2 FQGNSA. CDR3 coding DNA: TGTGCCAGCAACACTATACGGACTAGCGGGGAAGAGACCCAGTACTTC. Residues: CASNTIRTSGEETQYF.

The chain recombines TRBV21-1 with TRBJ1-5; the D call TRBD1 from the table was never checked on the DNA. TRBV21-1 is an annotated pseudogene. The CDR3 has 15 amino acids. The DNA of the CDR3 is TGTGCCAGCAGAACGGACAGCCTAAGCAATCAGCCCCAGCATTTT. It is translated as CASRTDSLSNQPQHF.

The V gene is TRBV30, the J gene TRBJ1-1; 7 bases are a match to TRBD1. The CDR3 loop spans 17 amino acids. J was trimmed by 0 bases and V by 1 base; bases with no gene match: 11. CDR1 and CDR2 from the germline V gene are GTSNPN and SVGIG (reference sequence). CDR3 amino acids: CAWSGLVTGAMNTEAFF. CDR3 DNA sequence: TGTGCCTGGAGTGGATTGGTTACAGGGGCAATGAACACTGAAGCTTTCTTT.

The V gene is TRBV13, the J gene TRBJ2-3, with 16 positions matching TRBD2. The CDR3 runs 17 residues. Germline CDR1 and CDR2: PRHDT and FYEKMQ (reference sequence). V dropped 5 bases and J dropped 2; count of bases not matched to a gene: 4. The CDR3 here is CASSIGTSGRDTDTQYF. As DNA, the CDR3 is TGTGCCAGCAGCATCGGGACTAGCGGGAGGGACACAGATACGCAGTATTTT.

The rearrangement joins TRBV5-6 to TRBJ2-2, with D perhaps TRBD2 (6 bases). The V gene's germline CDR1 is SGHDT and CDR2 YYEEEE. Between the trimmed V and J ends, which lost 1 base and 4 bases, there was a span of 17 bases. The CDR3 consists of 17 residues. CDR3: CASSLPAGRVVTGELFF. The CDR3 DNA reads TGTGCCAGCAGCTTGCCCGCGGGGCGCGTTGTCACCGGGGAGCTGTTTTTT.

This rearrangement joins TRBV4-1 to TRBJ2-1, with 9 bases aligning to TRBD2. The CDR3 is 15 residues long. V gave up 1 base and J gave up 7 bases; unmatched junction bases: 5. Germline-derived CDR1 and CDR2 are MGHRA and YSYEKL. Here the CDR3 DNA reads TGCGCCAGCAGCCAAGGGGGACTAGCTCGGAATGAGCAGTTCTTC. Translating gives CASSQGGLARNEQFF.